Each of the 5 T cell receptor beta chains below was sequenced from the same sample in a study of control samples from healthy donors and cancer patients. Measured with immunoSEQ multiplex PCR; TCRdb has only the in-frame clones, and not every one. The table has some 79,000 clones, about 91% seen once. The sample consisted of blood. The source is a man aged 50-59 years in good health.

The V gene is TRBV30, the J gene TRBJ1-5; possible D gene TRBD1, 5 bases. CDR1 and CDR2 from the germline V gene are GTSNPN and SVGIG (reference sequence). This CDR3 region has 14 residues. The germline V and J ends were trimmed by 2 bases and 1 base, with 9 bases remaining between them. CDR3 DNA: TGTGCCTGGAGTTCAGGGTCGAGCAATCAGCCCCAGCATTTT. As protein: CAWSSGSSNQPQHF.

Turning to this clone: The same CDR3 arises from other DNA sequences in this sample as well. The genes are TRBV29-1 and TRBJ1-2; 7 positions match TRBD1. The CDR3 runs to 11 residues. Trimming at V came to 6 bases and at J to 3 bases, leaving 1 base not matched to a gene. Per germline, CDR1 SQVTM and CDR2 ANQGSEA. In nucleotides, the CDR3 is TGCAGCGTCGGACAGGACTATGGCTACACCTTC. Amino acid sequence: CSVGQDYGYTF.

The chain has TRBV4-2 and TRBJ2-7; D uncertain. V was trimmed by 0 bases and J by 2 bases, leaving 11 bases between them. The CDR3 has 15 amino acids. CDR1 and CDR2 from the germline V gene are LGHNA and YNFKEQ. The CDR3, as DNA: TGTGCCAGCAGCCAAGACGGTTCAACAACCTACGAGCAGTACTTC. It translates to CASSQDGSTTYEQYF.

CDR3 protein: CASSLDTGPYEQYF. The CDR3 DNA follows: TGCGCCAGCAGCTTGGATACAGGGCCCTACGAGCAGTACTTC. V usage is TRBV5-1 and J usage is TRBJ2-7, with D tentatively TRBD1 (6 bases). CDR3 length: 14 amino acids. Per the germline V gene, CDR1 is SGHRS and CDR2 is YFSETQ. V was clipped by 0 bases and J by 2 bases, with 9 bases between them.

The rearrangement links TRBV5-1 to TRBJ1-3; D remains ambiguous. Germline values: CDR1 SGHRS, CDR2 YFSETQ. Between the trimmed V and J ends, which lost 0 bases and 2 bases, there was a span of 9 bases. The CDR3 is made up of 15 amino acids. In DNA, the CDR3 is TGCGCCAGCAGCTTGGAAAGGTCTCCTGGAAACACCATATATTTT. Encoded protein: CASSLERSPGNTIYF.